Each of the 23 T cell receptor beta chains below was sequenced from the same sample in a study of blood T cell repertoires in COVID-19. Produced via immunoSEQ multiplex PCR; TCRdb's table is partial and in-frame only. The table has 250,000 to 350,000 clones, around 92% seen once. Sequenced material: PBMCs or T cells enriched from blood (not recorded which). These receptors were taken from a woman aged 45-59 years who had been exposed to COVID-19.

V and J are TRBV10-3 and TRBJ1-1, with 7 bases aligning to TRBD1. Germline V gene sequence: CDR1 ENHRY, CDR2 SYGVKD. J was trimmed by 6 bases and V by 4 bases; bases with no gene match: 2. This CDR3 is 12 amino acids long. The DNA for the CDR3 is TGTGCCATCAGTGGGACAGGCCCTGAAGCTTTCTTT. Its translation: CAISGTGPEAFF.

The J gene is TRBJ2-2, the V gene TRBV27, with D possibly being TRBD1 (6 bases). V lost 6 bases and J lost 7, with 15 bases in between. Germline CDR1 and CDR2: MNHEY and SMNVEV (reference sequence). The CDR3 is 14 residues long. The CDR3 coding sequence is TGTGCCAGCAGAACAGGGCAGACAGTCGGGGAGCTGTTTTTT. Protein product: CASRTGQTVGELFF.

The J gene is TRBJ1-1, the V gene TRBV6-4, with D uncertain. The V gene's germline CDR1 is MRHNA and CDR2 SNTAGT. V was trimmed by 5 bases and J by 2 bases, leaving 9 bases between them. The CDR3 is 13 residues long. This CDR3 is CASSLASNTEAFF. As DNA, the CDR3 is TGTGCCAGCAGTCTAGCTTCAAACACTGAAGCTTTCTTT.

This chain joins TRBV7-9 and TRBJ2-5, with D maybe TRBD1 (5 bases). CDR1 is SEHNR and CDR2 is FQNEAQ in the germline V gene (reference sequence). This CDR3 has 14 amino acids. The V end was cut by 7 bases, the J end by 2 bases, with 14 bases between. CDR3 region: CASTDDRSQETQYF. The CDR3 DNA reads as TGTGCCAGCACCGATGACAGATCTCAAGAGACCCAGTACTTC.

The chain carries TRBV5-1 and TRBJ2-5; TRBD2 aligns across 7 bases. Germline values: CDR1 SGHRS, CDR2 YFSETQ. The CDR3 totals 14 residues. The ends lost 2 bases at V and 4 bases at J; junction bases unmatched: 5. CDR3 DNA: TGCGCCAGCAGCTTTTCGCGGGGGAGAGAGACCCAGTACTTC. It codes for CASSFSRGRETQYF.

The chain uses TRBV9 and TRBJ1-2; D not resolved. The CDR3 is 12 amino acids. Trimming removed 4 bases from V and 8 bases from J, with 12 bases in between. In germline, CDR1 is SGDLS, CDR2 YYNGEE. CDR3 sequence (DNA): TGTGCCAGCAGCTCGAGCCTTGCCGGCTACACCTTC. It specifies CASSSSLAGYTF.

This clone was picked up one time. The chain uses TRBV19 and TRBJ1-5; 9 bases are shared with TRBD1. The V gene's germline CDR1 is LNHDA and CDR2 SQIVND (reference sequence). Losses at the gene ends were 8 bases for V and 3 bases for J; bases not matched to a gene: 8. There are 15 residues in the CDR3. Here the CDR3 reads CASLPGTGYNQPQHF. CDR3 nucleotide sequence: TGTGCCAGTCTACCCGGGACAGGGTACAATCAGCCCCAGCATTTT.

The chain recombines TRBV24-1 with TRBJ1-2, with a possible D match to TRBD1 (5 bases). Trimming cost V 7 bases and J 7 bases, with 9 bases left between them. The CDR3 sequence is 11 residues long. Germline V gene lookup returns CDR1 KGHDR and CDR2 SFDVKD. CDR3 in DNA: TGTGCCACCAGGGGGCTTGGTGGCTACACCTTC. Amino acid sequence: CATRGLGGYTF.

The chain combines TRBV12-5 with TRBJ1-2; 7 nucleotides line up with TRBD1. Germline assignment: CDR1 LGHNT and CDR2 FRNRAP. The length of the CDR3 is 18 residues. J lost 7 bases, V lost 0 bases, and 17 bases had no gene match. The CDR3 bases are TGTGCTAGTGGTTTGGTTCCCCTCCGGGACAGACTATGGACTGGCTACACCTTC. As protein: CASGLVPLRDRLWTGYTF.

The chain joins TRBV4-2 to TRBJ1-2; possible D gene TRBD1, 5 bases. The CDR3 runs to 15 residues. Germline CDR1 and CDR2: LGHNA and YNFKEQ. V was cut by 1 base and J by 5 bases, with 14 bases left in between. The CDR3 bases are TGTGCCAGCAGCCAAGCGTCGGGGGTCGGGTATGGCTACACCTTC. Encoded protein: CASSQASGVGYGYTF.

The chain links TRBV19 to TRBJ1-2, with TRBD1 identical over 7 bases. Germline V gene lookup returns CDR1 LNHDA and CDR2 SQIVND (reference sequence). The CDR3 totals 19 residues. The ends lost 3 bases at V and 2 bases at J; junction bases unmatched: 18. CDR3 nucleotide sequence: TGTGCCAGTAGTATCTCTCTATTCCCATCTGGGGGACAGAACTATGGCTACACCTTC. This encodes CASSISLFPSGGQNYGYTF.

V is TRBV12-3 or TRBV12-4 and J is TRBJ1-2; possibly TRBD1 for D (6 bases). The CDR3 length is 13 residues. V dropped 7 bases and J dropped 6 bases, with 15 bases sitting between them. This CDR3 is CASTPTGTNGYTF. In DNA, the CDR3 is TGTGCCAGCACCCCGACAGGCACCAATGGCTACACCTTC.

Concerning this clone itself: A junction boundary mismatches the germline segment, possibly from a read error. V and J are TRBV19 and TRBJ1-5; TRBD1 agrees at 8 bases. The CDR3 runs to 15 residues. Germline loops: CDR1 LNHDA, CDR2 SQIVND (reference sequence). The DNA of the CDR3 is TGTGCCAGTAGTGTGGGGCCAGGGGGCAAACAGCCCCAGCATTTT. It yields the protein CASSVGPGGKQPQHF.

This chain uses TRBV18 with TRBJ1-2, with D hard to call. V lost 8 bases and J 7 bases, leaving 17 bases between the germline ends. Germline V gene lookup returns CDR1 KGHSH and CDR2 LQKENI. This CDR3 is built from 13 residues. The CDR3 sequence is CASQSGEVGGYTF. Written as DNA, the CDR3 is TGTGCCAGCCAGAGTGGGGAGGTTGGTGGCTACACCTTC.

CDR3 loop: CASSLSPHDSPLHF. As DNA, the CDR3 is TGTGCCAGCAGCTTATCCCCACATGATTCACCCCTCCACTTT. V usage is TRBV7-8 and J usage is TRBJ1-6; D gene ambiguous. CDR3 length: 14 amino acids. From germline, CDR1 is SGHVS and CDR2 FQNEAQ. The V gene lost 2 bases and the J gene lost 8 bases, with 10 bases spanning the gap.

The V gene is TRBV7-9, the J gene TRBJ1-1; D remains ambiguous. V dropped 3 bases and J dropped 5 bases, with 10 bases sitting between them. The CDR3 is made up of 13 amino acids. CDR1 SEHNR and CDR2 FQNEAQ come from the germline V gene (reference sequence). In DNA, the CDR3 is TGTGCCAGCAGCTTTGAGGGAGGTACTGAAGCTTTCTTT. Protein sequence: CASSFEGGTEAFF.

The CDR3 loop is CASRTGLAGVYQETQYF. The CDR3 region has the DNA TGTGCCAGCAGGACGGGACTAGCGGGAGTGTACCAAGAGACCCAGTACTTC. The chain carries TRBV5-4 and TRBJ2-5, with TRBD2 matching 14 bases. Germline values: CDR1 SGHNT, CDR2 YYREEE (reference sequence). The ends lost 5 bases at V and 0 bases at J; junction bases unmatched: 6. CDR3 length: 17 amino acids.

The CDR3 protein is CASSTRLAGVTNEQFF. CDR3 DNA sequence: TGTGCCAGCAGCACGAGACTAGCGGGGGTAACCAATGAGCAGTTCTTC. The chain uses TRBV7-2 and TRBJ2-1; 12 bases agree with TRBD2. V lost 5 bases and J lost 6; bases outside the gene matches: 8. This CDR3 comprises 16 residues. CDR1 and CDR2 from the germline V gene are SGHTA and FQGNSA.

This clone was found a few times. The chain combines TRBV19 with TRBJ1-1; the match to TRBD1 covers 10 bases. Looked up from germline, CDR1 is LNHDA and CDR2 is SQIVND (reference sequence). The V segment lost 5 bases and the J segment 5 bases; nucleotides outside the gene matches: 14. This CDR3 is 17 amino acids long. The CDR3 DNA reads as TGTGCCAGTAGTCTACGGGACAGGGGTCAATCGGGTACTGAAGCTTTCTTT. Translating it yields CASSLRDRGQSGTEAFF.

As regards this clone: Compared with germline, one end of the junction differs, possibly owing to a read error. The chain employs TRBV7-7 and TRBJ2-5; D perhaps matches TRBD1 (6 bases). The V gene's germline CDR1 is SSHAT and CDR2 FNYEAQ (reference sequence). CDR3 length equals 14 residues. This CDR3 is CASSLGRGGETQYF. The DNA for the CDR3 is TGTGCTAGCAGCTTGGGCAGGGGTGGAGAGACCCAGTACTTC.

CDR3 in amino acids: CASTLGGDTQYF. CDR3 sequence (DNA): TGTGCCAGCACCCTCGGTGGAGATACGCAGTATTTT. J is TRBJ2-3 and V is TRBV12-3 or TRBV12-4; no reliable D call. The CDR3 is 12 amino acids. V lost 7 bases and J lost 5, with 10 bases in between.

This clone has a single count. The rearrangement joins TRBV30 to TRBJ2-2; D uncertain. Per germline, CDR1 GTSNPN and CDR2 SVGIG (reference sequence). Trimming took 2 bases from V and 6 from J, leaving 7 bases between them. This CDR3 comprises 12 residues. The CDR3 reads CAWSTGPGELFF. CDR3 nucleotides: TGTGCCTGGAGTACTGGTCCCGGGGAGCTGTTTTTT.

This CDR3 reads CASSQAPSGGKETQYF. The CDR3 DNA reads as TGTGCCAGCAGCCAAGCCCCTAGCGGGGGAAAAGAGACCCAGTACTTC. The genes are TRBV3-1 (or the pseudogene TRBV3-2) and TRBJ2-5; 10 positions agree with TRBD2. Germline CDR1 LGHDT, CDR2 YNNKEL (reference sequence). The CDR3 is made up of 16 amino acids. V shed 1 base and J 3 bases; nucleotides not matched to a gene: 5.